These 8 T cell receptor beta chains came from one sample sequenced in a study of CD8+ T cells in alopecia areata. Sequencing relied on a cDNA template that was reverse transcribed from extracted RNA. The repertoire was sequenced with immunoSEQ multiplex PCR; TCRdb's copy has only in-frame clones and lacks some. This repertoire holds around 100,000 clones, and none appear only once. Sequencing was performed on lesional skin. The receptors were gathered from a C3H/HeJ mouse with alopecia areata. MHC haplotype of the strain: H2-k.

Concerning this clone itself: Mouse gene names and germline throughout. The read ends 4 residues early relative to the CDR3; the germline J gene fills the gap. J is TRBJ2-3 and V is TRBV19; 10 bases match TRBD1. Trimming cost V 4 bases and J 3 bases; bases outside gene matches: 5. Germline CDR1 reads FNHDT; CDR2 reads SITEND (reference sequence). The CDR3 has 15 amino acids. The CDR3 spells CASSPDRGRAETLYF. CDR3 bases read: TGTGCCAGCAGTCCGGACAGGGGGAGGGCAGAA.

This clone was picked up a small number of times. Mouse germline and gene names are used. From the germline J gene comes the end of the CDR3, since the read stops 4 residues before it. The chain has TRBV14 and TRBJ2-7; the D gene is possibly TRBD2 (7 bases). The CDR3 has 13 amino acids. Trimming pared 2 bases from V and 3 bases from J, leaving 9 bases between. The germline CDR1 and CDR2 sequences are SGHDT and FRDEAV. Incomplete CDR3 DNA: TGTGCCAGCAGTTTAGGGGGGGTCTAT. This gives the protein CASSLGGVY. The whole CDR3 is CASSLGGVYEQYF. Supplemented by reference TRBV14 and TRBJ2-7, the full variable domain reads EAGVTQSPRYAVLQEGQAVSFWCDPISGHDTLYWYQQPRDQGPQLLVYFRDEAVIDNSQLPSDRFSAVRPKGTNSTLKIQSAKQGDTATYLCASSLGGVYEQYFGPGTRLTVL.

The sample holds a few counts of this clone. All gene names here are mouse names. The missing CDR3 end, 4 residues past where the read stops, is filled in from the germline J gene. The V and J genes are TRBV1 and TRBJ2-1; 10 bases map to TRBD1. Germline CDR1 reads NSQYPW; CDR2 reads LRSPGD (reference sequence). The J segment lost 2 bases and the V segment lost 0 bases, leaving 4 bases of the junction unmatched. The CDR3 loop spans 17 amino acids. CDR3 bases read: TGCACCTGCAGTGCAGAGAGACAGGGGGCTTACTATGCT. It codes for CTCSAERQGAYYA. The whole CDR3 protein is CTCSAERQGAYYAEQFF.

This clone has ten or more counts. Gene names and germline refer to mouse. The read ends 4 residues before the CDR3 terminus; that terminus is restored from the germline J gene. The genes are TRBV16 and TRBJ2-7; D is perhaps TRBD2 (6 bases). CDR3 length: 13 residues. Germline CDR1 and CDR2: SGHSA and FRNQAP. Trimming stripped 6 bases from V and 0 bases from J, with 9 bases between. CDR3 amino acids: CASSLGSSYEQYF. The CDR3 DNA, read in part, is TGTGCAAGCAGTCTGGGGAGCTCCTAT.

For this clone: The listed genes are named as in mouse. The covered CDR3 bases are TGTGCCAGCAGTGATGCAAGTCAGCAAAACACA. Translating it yields CASSDASQQNT. The full CDR3 reads CASSDASQQNTEVFF. V and J are TRBV13-3 and TRBJ1-1, with D hard to call. The CDR3 end falls 4 residues outside the read, so it is completed with the germline J gene. This CDR3 contains 15 residues. Germline loops: CDR1 NNHDY, CDR2 SYVADS. V gave up 0 bases and J gave up 1 base, with 10 bases separating them.

For this clone: At residue 11, the TCRdb protein and translated DNA are inconsistent; the protein given comes from the DNA. Any gene name here is a mouse gene name. The read is 3 residues too short to cover the CDR3 end, so that end is filled in from the germline J gene. The chain employs TRBV13-3 and TRBJ1-6, with a weak D call TRBD1 (5 bases). TRBJ1-6 is sorted into the ORF group, with uncertain function. V lost 4 bases, J lost 5 bases, and 10 bases lay in between. CDR3 length: 14 amino acids. Germline V gene data show CDR1 as NNHDY and CDR2 as SYVADS. The sequenced CDR3 bases are TGTGCCAGCAGTAACGACAGCCATAATTCGCCC. This codes for CASSNDSHNSP. The whole CDR3 region reads CASSNDSHNSPLYF.

With respect to this clone: Gene names are the mouse ones. The CDR3 DNA, read in part, is TGTGCCAGCAGTGAGACCAGGGGGCGTGCAGAA. Its translation: CASSETRGRAE. The full CDR3 sequence reads CASSETRGRAETLYF. The rearrangement joins TRBV13-3 to TRBJ2-3, with 8 nucleotides matching TRBD1. The read gets to within 4 residues of the CDR3 end, and the germline J gene fills in the rest. V gave up 2 bases and J gave up 1 base; unmatched junction bases: 3. The CDR3 contains 15 residues. Germline-derived CDR1 and CDR2 are NNHDY and SYVADS.

A note on this clone: Mouse germline and gene names are used. The read ends 4 residues shy of where the CDR3 ends; the end is completed using the germline J gene. Within the sample, other DNA sequences also encode this same CDR3. The rearrangement uses TRBV1 and TRBJ2-7; 8 bases are shared with TRBD2. Germline values: CDR1 NSQYPW, CDR2 LRSPGD (reference sequence). The CDR3 is 12 residues long. The CDR3 bases that were read are TGCACCTGCAGAGACTGGGGTTAT. Translated: CTCRDWGY. The full CDR3 reads CTCRDWGYEQYF.